This T cell receptor (beta chain) was identified during a study of neurological immune-mediated disorders. This clonotype came up many times. The germline gene is not matched at one end of the junction; a read error may be the cause. The making of cDNA relied on 5'RACE with 10-nucleotide random UMIs. MiXCR, applied by TCRdb to the 5' RACE reads, yields one record per CDR3 protein. There are some 57,000 distinct CDR3 sequences in the sample; around 5.2% occur only once, and about 3.2% lies in the top ten. CDR1 is SGHVS, CDR2 FNYEAQ, per germline. The CDR3 is 13 amino acids. Specimen: PBMCs. The TCR sequence derives from a woman aged 45-60 years with multiple sclerosis. The chain carries TRBV7-6 and TRBJ1-6; D unclear. CDR3 amino acids: CASSLARDSPLNF. The CDR3 nucleotides read TGTGCCAGCAGCTTAGCAAGGGATTCACCCCTCAACTTT.